A selection of T cell receptor beta chains follows, all from one sample in a study of CD8+CD57+ T cells in acquired aplastic anemia. TCRdb used MiXCR to reprocess the reads, holding one entry per CDR3 protein. Here the sample spans under 250,000 distinct CDR3 sequences, less than 75% being singletons. The sequenced sample was sorted CD4+, CD8+, or CD8+CD57+ T cells (not recorded which) from PBMCs. The receptor set was obtained from a human donor with aplastic anemia. CDR3s include the opening cysteine and the closing phenylalanine or tryptophan. The D gene is left open where the match is weak. Only part of the rows carry a size: once, few, many, or a class if the clone is expanded.

v_call,d_call,clone_size,j_call,cdr3_aa,cdr3_nt
TRBV30,NA,once,TRBJ1-3,CAWSLNSGNTIYF,TGTGCCTGGAGTCTCAATTCTGGAAACACCATATATTTT
TRBV15,TRBD2,NA,TRBJ2-5,CATSRVAGGQKTQYF,TGTGCCACCAGCAGGGTAGCGGGGGGACAGAAGACCCAGTACTTC
TRBV7-9,NA,NA,TRBJ2-5,CASSPGQETQYF,TGTGCCAGCTCACCGGGCCAAGAGACCCAGTACTTC
TRBV25-1,NA,once,TRBJ2-3,CASRGQGRGDTDTQYF,TGTGCCAGCAGAGGTCAGGGGCGGGGAGACACAGATACGCAGTATTTT
TRBV19,TRBD1,NA,TRBJ1-6,CASSMAGGNSPLHF,TGTGCCAGTAGTATGGCAGGGGGTAATTCACCCCTCCACTTT
TRBV11-3,NA,NA,TRBJ2-7,CASSPATGPEQYF,TGTGCCAGCAGTCCCGCCACAGGGCCTGAGCAGTACTTC
TRBV7-9,NA,NA,TRBJ1-1,CASGLGSTGVNTEAFF,TGTGCCAGCGGCTTAGGTAGTACGGGGGTGAACACTGAAGCTTTCTTT
TRBV25-1,TRBD1,NA,TRBJ2-3,CASRPDRGRGDTQYF,TGTGCCAGCAGACCCGACAGGGGGAGAGGAGATACGCAGTATTTT
TRBV10-1,NA,few,TRBJ2-5,CASSEGRDETQYF,TGCGCCAGCAGTGAGGGGCGAGATGAGACCCAGTACTTC
TRBV12-3/TRBV12-4,NA,NA,TRBJ2-3,CASSFRERARSDTQYF,TGTGCCAGCAGTTTTAGGGAGAGGGCCCGGTCAGATACGCAGTATTTT
TRBV25-1,TRBD1,NA,TRBJ1-2,CASSATGTVMGTF,TGTGCCAGCAGTGCCACCGGGACAGTAATGGGCACCTTC
TRBV20-1,NA,NA,TRBJ2-1,CSARWGIYNEQFF,TGCAGTGCTAGGTGGGGGATCTACAATGAGCAGTTCTTC
TRBV9,TRBD1,NA,TRBJ1-3,CASSVPGQLYF,TGTGCCAGCAGTGTACCGGGACAGTTATATTTT
TRBV5-4,NA,NA,TRBJ1-2,CASSSDSSLDYGYTF,TGTGCCAGCAGCTCCGACTCATCTCTTGACTATGGCTACACCTTC
TRBV2,NA,NA,TRBJ1-2,CAERRVGHYGYTF,TGTGCGGAGAGGAGGGTAGGTCACTATGGCTACACCTTC
TRBV29-1,NA,few,TRBJ2-2,CSVAGPNTGELFF,TGCAGCGTTGCAGGTCCGAACACCGGGGAGCTGTTTTTT
TRBV24-1,TRBD2,many,TRBJ2-1,CATSDPGGAGDNEQFF,TGTGCCACCAGTGACCCCGGGGGGGCAGGGGACAATGAGCAGTTCTTC
TRBV5-6,TRBD1,NA,TRBJ1-2,CASSPGTVGYGYTF,TGTGCCAGCAGCCCCGGGACAGTCGGCTATGGCTACACCTTC
TRBV14,NA,NA,TRBJ2-5,CASSQLGQFGETQYF,TGTGCCAGCAGCCAACTTGGACAGTTCGGCGAGACCCAGTACTTC
TRBV7-4,TRBD2,NA,TRBJ2-7,CASRSGAGGTYEQYF,TGTGCCAGCAGATCCGGGGCGGGAGGGACCTACGAGCAGTACTTC
TRBV12-3/TRBV12-4,NA,few,TRBJ1-5,CASSPARNQPQHF,TGTGCCAGCAGTCCAGCCAGAAATCAGCCCCAGCATTTT